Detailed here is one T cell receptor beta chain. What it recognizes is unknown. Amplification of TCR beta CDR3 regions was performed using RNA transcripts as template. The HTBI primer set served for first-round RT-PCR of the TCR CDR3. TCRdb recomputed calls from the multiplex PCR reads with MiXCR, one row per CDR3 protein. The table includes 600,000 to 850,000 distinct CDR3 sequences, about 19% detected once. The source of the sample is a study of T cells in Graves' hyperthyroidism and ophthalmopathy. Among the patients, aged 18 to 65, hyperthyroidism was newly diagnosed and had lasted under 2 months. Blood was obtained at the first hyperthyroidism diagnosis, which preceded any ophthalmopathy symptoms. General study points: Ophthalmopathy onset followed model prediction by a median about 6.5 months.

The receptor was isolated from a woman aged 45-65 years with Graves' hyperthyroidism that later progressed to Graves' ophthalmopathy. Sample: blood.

CDR3 sequence (DNA): TGTGCCAGCCAAGCTCCAACAGGGTCCTATGGCTACACCTTC. Amino acid sequence: CASQAPTGSYGYTF. The rearrangement uses TRBV25-1 and TRBJ1-2, with D possibly TRBD1 on 6 matching bases. Between the trimmed V and J ends, which lost 8 bases and 4 bases, there was a span of 17 bases. Looked up from germline, CDR1 is MGHDK and CDR2 is SYGVNS. This CDR3 is 14 amino acids long.